The next 22 T cell receptor beta chains were all read from a single sample in a study of shared clonotypes between healthy human individuals. Clones were read by immunoSEQ multiplex PCR, and TCRdb kept only the in-frame ones, dropping some. The sample records approximately 980,000 clones, approximately 80% being singletons. The sample was memory CD4+ T cells sorted from blood. The subset: CD45RA-negative fraction. Source of these receptors: a man aged 18 to 30 in good health.

V and J are TRBV27 and TRBJ1-2, with TRBD1 as a possible D gene (6 bases). CDR1 MNHEY and CDR2 SMNVEV come from the germline V gene (reference sequence). The CDR3 has 14 amino acids. Trimming cost V 2 bases and J 8 bases, with 15 bases left between them. Here the CDR3 reads CASSLKLGAGGYTF. CDR3 in DNA: TGTGCCAGCAGTTTAAAGCTGGGGGCTGGCGGCTACACCTTC.

This clone occurred a few times. The chain employs TRBV5-4 and TRBJ2-6; TRBD1 aligns across 7 bases. The CDR3 has 17 residues. Germline V lookup: CDR1 SGHNT, CDR2 YYREEE (reference sequence). Unmatched junction bases numbered 7, after V lost 4 bases and J lost 0 bases. CDR3 nucleotides: TGTGCCAGCAGCACGACAGGGATGGGCTCTGGGGCCAACGTCCTGACTTTC. It specifies CASSTTGMGSGANVLTF.

The chain combines TRBV6-1 with TRBJ1-1; D possibly corresponds to TRBD1 (5 bases). Germline values: CDR1 MNHNS, CDR2 SASEGT. The CDR3 spans 15 residues. Trimming left V 8 bases short and J 1 base short, with 17 bases between. The CDR3 protein is CASGKRQTGNTEAFF. In nucleotides, the CDR3 is TGTGCCAGCGGAAAGCGACAGACCGGGAACACTGAAGCTTTCTTT.

This clone showed up just once. The rearrangement uses TRBV7-6 and TRBJ1-1; no firm D call. Per germline, CDR1 SGHVS and CDR2 FNYEAQ. Trimming removed 5 bases from V and 2 bases from J, with 9 bases in between. The CDR3 has 13 amino acids. CDR3 nucleotide sequence: TGTGCCAGCAGCCCCAACCAAAACACTGAAGCTTTCTTT. As protein: CASSPNQNTEAFF.

J is TRBJ2-5 and V is TRBV6-6, with 12 bases fitting TRBD1. The CDR3 totals 15 residues. J gave up 4 bases and V 6 bases, and 6 bases lay outside the gene matches. Looked up from germline, CDR1 is MNHNY and CDR2 is SVGAGI (reference sequence). DNA for the CDR3: TGTGCCAGCAGACAGGGACAGGGGGCACGAGAGACCCAGTACTTC. Translating it yields CASRQGQGARETQYF.

The V and J genes are TRBV9 and TRBJ1-2; a possible D gene is TRBD1 (6 bases). Germline CDR1 is SGDLS and CDR2 is YYNGEE. V gave up 0 bases and J gave up 2 bases, with 11 bases separating them. The CDR3 length is 15 residues. DNA for the CDR3: TGTGCCAGCAGCGTAGATGCAGGGGTAAACTATGGCTACACCTTC. Amino acids: CASSVDAGVNYGYTF.

This chain links TRBV28 with TRBJ1-2; D not resolved. The CDR3 is 14 residues long. V shed 4 bases and J shed 4 bases, with 13 bases lying between them. From germline, CDR1 is MDHEN and CDR2 SYDVKM. The CDR3 nucleotides are TGTGCCAGCAGTTCACTGACACCTAGCTATGGCTACACCTTC. It yields the protein CASSSLTPSYGYTF.

With respect to this clone: The same CDR3 arises from other DNA sequences in this sample as well. DNA of the CDR3: TGTGCCAGCTCACCACCGGGGTTGACCTACGAGCAGTACTTC. This gives the protein CASSPPGLTYEQYF. This chain joins TRBV18 and TRBJ2-7; D remains ambiguous. Germline values: CDR1 KGHSH, CDR2 LQKENI. The V end was cut by 0 bases, the J end by 2 bases, with 8 bases between. The CDR3 is 14 residues long.

V and J are TRBV7-8 and TRBJ1-2, with D tentatively TRBD1 (5 bases). The CDR3 length is 13 residues. Per the germline V gene, CDR1 is SGHVS and CDR2 is FQNEAQ. The V end was cut by 5 bases, the J end by 2 bases, with 9 bases between. The CDR3 here is CASSPTVNYGYTF. For the CDR3, the DNA is TGTGCCAGCAGCCCGACAGTGAACTATGGCTACACCTTC.

The chain is built from TRBV7-2 and TRBJ2-7; 7 bases are shared with TRBD2. The junction had 4 bases not matched to a gene; V was cut back by 5 bases and J by 0 bases. The CDR3 has 14 amino acids. The germline V gene encodes CDR1 SGHTA and CDR2 FQGNSA. The DNA for the CDR3 is TGTGCCAGCAGCCGGGGGAGGGGCTCCTACGAGCAGTACTTC. It yields the protein CASSRGRGSYEQYF.

This chain joins TRBV2 and TRBJ2-7; tentatively, D is TRBD1 or TRBD2 (5 bases each). This CDR3 has 14 residues. V was pared by 6 bases and J by 5 bases, with 17 bases between. Germline V gene lookup returns CDR1 SNHLY and CDR2 FYNNEI. The CDR3 bases are TGTGCCAGCAGAGCCGGGACGGTGGACCACGAGCAGTACTTC. Its translation is CASRAGTVDHEQYF.

This chain joins TRBV29-1 and TRBJ2-3; D uncertain. Germline CDR1 SQVTM, CDR2 ANQGSEA. Deletions cut 6 bases from V and 4 bases from J, with 11 bases between. The CDR3 consists of 12 residues. The CDR3 spells CSVDDASDTQYF. The CDR3 DNA sequence: TGCAGCGTAGATGATGCGTCAGATACGCAGTATTTT.

As for this clone: This may come from a read error, since a much larger clone is one base off. Other DNA sequences from this sample encode an identical CDR3 as well. This chain joins TRBV7-2 and TRBJ2-5; 12 bases match TRBD2. This CDR3 has 17 amino acids. Trimming cost V 5 bases and J 7 bases; bases outside gene matches: 14. In germline, CDR1 is SGHTA, CDR2 FQGNSA. Written as DNA, the CDR3 is TGTGCCAGCAGCGCCAGACTAGCGGGAGCCGGACTCGGGACCCAGTACTTC. Its translation is CASSARLAGAGLGTQYF.

This clone was observed a handful of times. V and J are TRBV21-1 and TRBJ1-1. TRBV21-1 is reported as a pseudogene. The CDR3 is made up of 17 amino acids. The CDR3 nucleotides are TGTGCCAGCAGCAAAGTATCGCCGGGGGATTCGAACACTGAAGCTTTCTTT. Protein sequence: CASSKVSPGDSNTEAFF.

The DNA of the CDR3 is TGTGCCAGCAGTTACCCAAATACAGGGAGGGGAAACACCATATATTTT. Its protein product is CASSYPNTGRGNTIYF. The rearrangement uses TRBV6-6 and TRBJ1-3; D possibly corresponds to TRBD1 (6 bases). The germline CDR1 and CDR2 sequences are MNHNY and SVGAGI (reference sequence). This CDR3 comprises 16 residues. Trimming took off 2 bases at V and 4 bases at J, with 15 bases between the two ends.

This clone was observed a few times. The chain recombines TRBV7-8 with TRBJ1-2, with 12 bases fitting TRBD1. Looked up from germline, CDR1 is SGHVS and CDR2 is FQNEAQ. J gave up 3 bases and V 5 bases, and 10 bases lay outside the gene matches. This CDR3 contains 17 residues. CDR3 nucleotide sequence: TGTGCCAGCAGCCTCCGAGGGGGACAGGGGGCACACTATGGCTACACCTTC. Its protein product is CASSLRGGQGAHYGYTF.

This clone was picked up a small number of times. This chain connects TRBV19 to TRBJ2-3; D is perhaps TRBD1 or TRBD2 (5 bases each). V was trimmed by 3 bases and J by 2 bases, leaving 15 bases between them. The CDR3 length is 16 residues. Germline CDR1 LNHDA, CDR2 SQIVND (reference sequence). CDR3 sequence (DNA): TGTGCCAGTAGTATCGGGACGCAGCCTCCCACAGATACGCAGTATTTT. Translating gives CASSIGTQPPTDTQYF.

The genes are TRBV30 and TRBJ1-2; maybe TRBD1 (6 bases). Germline V gives CDR1 GTSNPN, CDR2 SVGIG (reference sequence). Trimming cost V 1 base and J 4 bases, with 13 bases left between them. This CDR3 has 14 residues. The CDR3 spells CAWSAGTRGYGYTF. The DNA for the CDR3 is TGTGCCTGGAGTGCCGGGACACGGGGCTATGGCTACACCTTC.

This sequence joins TRBV28 and TRBJ1-2; D is ambiguous. Germline loops: CDR1 MDHEN, CDR2 SYDVKM. Trimming cost V 4 bases and J 6 bases, with 18 bases left between them. The CDR3 spans 15 residues. DNA of the CDR3: TGTGCCAGCAGTTCCCAACCTGTGACTGTCGATGGCTACACCTTC. Residues: CASSSQPVTVDGYTF.

J is TRBJ2-7 and V is TRBV5-1; D unclear. V was clipped by 7 bases and J by 1 base, with 6 bases between them. CDR1 is SGHRS, CDR2 YFSETQ, per germline. The CDR3 extends over 11 amino acids. The CDR3 nucleotides are TGCGCCAGCCCAAGTTCCTACGAGCAGTACTTC. It codes for CASPSSYEQYF. Variable domain in full (rest from reference TRBV5-1 and TRBJ2-7): KAGVTQTPRYLIKTRGQQVTLSCSPISGHRSVSWYQQTPGQGLQFLFEYFSETQRNKGNFPGRFSGRQFSNSRSEMNVSTLELGDSALYLCASPSSYEQYFGPGTRLTVT.

The chain combines TRBV9 with TRBJ1-1, with D possibly TRBD1 on 5 matching bases. Germline CDR1 is SGDLS and CDR2 is YYNGEE. There are 15 residues in the CDR3. V gave up 0 bases and J gave up 1 base, with 10 bases separating them. CDR3 bases: TGTGCCAGCAGCGTAGAGGTAGGGGAGAACACTGAAGCTTTCTTT. This gives the protein CASSVEVGENTEAFF.

This clone came up many times. The rearrangement links TRBV5-1 to TRBJ2-1; TRBD2 matches 13 bases. CDR1 is SGHRS and CDR2 is YFSETQ in the germline V gene. Losses at the gene ends were 3 bases for V and 1 base for J; bases not matched to a gene: 10. This CDR3 spans 19 amino acids. The CDR3 nucleotides are TGCGCCAGCAGCTCGACCGGGACTAGCGGGGACATGTCCTACAATGAGCAGTTCTTC. This translates into CASSSTGTSGDMSYNEQFF.